This T cell receptor (beta chain) was obtained from a study of blood T cell repertoires in COVID-19. Study-level background: COVID-19 samples from acute and convalescent phases originated in the United States, Italy and Spain. From T cells, B-cell-depleted T cells, or PBMCs came the material, which was cDNA or gDNA.

This clone showed up just once. Methods used by the authors: By means of reference gene primer amplification, nucleated cell counts were estimated. Data came from immunoSEQ multiplex PCR; TCRdb stores just in-frame clones and leaves some out. V, J and clone size derive from that table, while D and trimming were established from the DNA sequence. Counted here are over 50,000 clones, approximately 89% occurring once; the ten biggest clones make up 5.5% to 8.5%. V lost 4 bases to trimming and J lost 4 bases; unmatched junction nucleotides: 3. CDR1 SGHRS and CDR2 YFSETQ come from the germline V gene. This CDR3 has 13 amino acids.

The V call is TRBV5-1, the J call TRBJ1-2; TRBD1 aligns across 8 bases. This clonotype was obtained from a man in his fifties or sixties with acute or convalescent COVID-19. The material sequenced was peripheral blood. The DNA of the CDR3 is TGCGCCAGCAGCCCAGGGACAGGCTATGGCTACACCTTC. This encodes CASSPGTGYGYTF.